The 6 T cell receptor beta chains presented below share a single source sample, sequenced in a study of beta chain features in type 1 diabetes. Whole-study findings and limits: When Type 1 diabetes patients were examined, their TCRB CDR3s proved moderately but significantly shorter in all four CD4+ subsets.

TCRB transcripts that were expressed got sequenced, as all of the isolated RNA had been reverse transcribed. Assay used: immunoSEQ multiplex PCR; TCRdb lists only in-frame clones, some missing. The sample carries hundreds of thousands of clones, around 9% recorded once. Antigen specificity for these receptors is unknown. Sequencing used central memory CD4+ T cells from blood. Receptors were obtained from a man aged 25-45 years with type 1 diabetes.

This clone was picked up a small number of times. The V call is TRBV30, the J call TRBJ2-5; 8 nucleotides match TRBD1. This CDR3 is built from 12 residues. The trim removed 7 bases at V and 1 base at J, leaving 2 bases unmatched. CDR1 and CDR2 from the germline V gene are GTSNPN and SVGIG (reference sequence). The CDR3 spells CASDRGQETQYF. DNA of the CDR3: TGTGCCTCCGACAGGGGCCAAGAGACCCAGTACTTC.

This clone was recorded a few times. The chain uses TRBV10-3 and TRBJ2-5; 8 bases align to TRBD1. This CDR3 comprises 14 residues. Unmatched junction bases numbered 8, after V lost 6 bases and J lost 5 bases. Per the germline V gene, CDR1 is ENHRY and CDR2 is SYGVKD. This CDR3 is CAISSGTGGETQYF. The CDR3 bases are TGTGCCATCAGCTCCGGGACAGGTGGCGAGACCCAGTACTTC.

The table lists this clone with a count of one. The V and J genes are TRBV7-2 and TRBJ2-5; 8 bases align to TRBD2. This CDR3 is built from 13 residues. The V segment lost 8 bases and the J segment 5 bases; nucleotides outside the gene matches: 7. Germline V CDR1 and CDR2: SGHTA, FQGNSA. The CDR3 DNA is TGTGCCAGCGGCGGGGGGCGAATGGAGACCCAGTACTTC. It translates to CASGGGRMETQYF. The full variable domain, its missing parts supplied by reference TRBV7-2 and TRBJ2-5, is GAGVSQSPSNKVTEKGKDVELRCDPISGHTALYWYRQSLGQGLEFLIYFQGNSAPDKSGLPSDRFSAERTGGSVSTLTIQRTQQEDSAVYLCASGGGRMETQYFGPGTRLLVL.

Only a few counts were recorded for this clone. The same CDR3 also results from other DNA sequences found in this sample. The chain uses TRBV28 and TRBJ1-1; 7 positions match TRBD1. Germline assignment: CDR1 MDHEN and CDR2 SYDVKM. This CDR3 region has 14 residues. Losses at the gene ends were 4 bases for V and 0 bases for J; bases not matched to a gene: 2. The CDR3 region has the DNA TGTGCCAGCAGTTCCGGGACAGTGAACACTGAAGCTTTCTTT. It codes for CASSSGTVNTEAFF.

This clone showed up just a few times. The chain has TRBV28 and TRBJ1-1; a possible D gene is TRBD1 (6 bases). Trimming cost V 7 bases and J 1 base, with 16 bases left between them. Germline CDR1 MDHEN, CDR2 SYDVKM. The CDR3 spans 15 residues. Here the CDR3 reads CASTEGGARNTEAFF. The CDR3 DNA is TGTGCCAGCACCGAGGGGGGGGCGCGGAACACTGAAGCTTTCTTT.

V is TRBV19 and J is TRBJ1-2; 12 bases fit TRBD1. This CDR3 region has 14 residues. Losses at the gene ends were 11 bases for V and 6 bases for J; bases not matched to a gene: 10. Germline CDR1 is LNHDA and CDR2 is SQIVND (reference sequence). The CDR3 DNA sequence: TGTGCCGCCCAACCGGGACAGGGGGCGCATGGCTACACCTTC. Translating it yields CAAQPGQGAHGYTF.